This T cell receptor beta chain derives from a study of breast tumors, draining lymph nodes, adjacent tissues. Findings and limits, study-wide: Data only fit, rather than demonstrated, lymph node origin of most tumor T cells. Tumors had less TCR diversity than lymph nodes, more than nontumor tissue. Luminal-like breast cancer showed significantly higher tumor–nontumor repertoire similarity than basal-like.

Breast cancer patients provided tissue from their axillary draining lymph nodes. In its sample, this clonotype was seen many times. The antigen remains unidentified. CDR1 is GTSNPN, CDR2 SVGIG, per germline (reference sequence). The CDR3 extends over 15 amino acids. The V gene end was trimmed by 2 bases and the J gene end by 7 bases; junction bases not matched to a gene: 9. A single record per CDR3 protein comes from TCRdb applying MiXCR to the multiplex PCR reads. Found here are more than 200,000 distinct CDR3 sequences, 32% of them singletons; the top ten hold 1.4%. Material for sequencing was axillary lymph node tissue. V and J are TRBV30 and TRBJ2-2; 8 bases align to TRBD2. This clonotype originated in a female donor with breast cancer. Some clones in this sample may be carry-over from other donors' samples. The CDR3 region has the DNA TGTGCCTGGAGTACGCCGGGGGGGCGAGGCGGGGAGCTGTTTTTT. As protein: CAWSTPGGRGGELFF.